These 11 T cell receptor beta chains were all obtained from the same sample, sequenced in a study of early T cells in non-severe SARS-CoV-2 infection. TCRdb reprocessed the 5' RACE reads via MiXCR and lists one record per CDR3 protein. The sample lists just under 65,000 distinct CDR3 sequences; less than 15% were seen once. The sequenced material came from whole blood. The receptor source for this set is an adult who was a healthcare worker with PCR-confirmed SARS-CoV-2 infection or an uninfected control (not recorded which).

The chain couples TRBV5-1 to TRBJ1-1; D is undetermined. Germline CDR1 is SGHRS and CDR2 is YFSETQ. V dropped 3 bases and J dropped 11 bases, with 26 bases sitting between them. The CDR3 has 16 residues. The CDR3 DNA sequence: TGCGCCAGCAGCTCGGAGACCTTGGACGGCCGGCGGTCGGCTTTCTTT. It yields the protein CASSSETLDGRRSAFF.

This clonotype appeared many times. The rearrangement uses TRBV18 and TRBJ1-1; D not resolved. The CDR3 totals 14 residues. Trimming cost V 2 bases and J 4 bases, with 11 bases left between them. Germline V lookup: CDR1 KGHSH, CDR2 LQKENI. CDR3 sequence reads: CASSPLHRGTEAFF. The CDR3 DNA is TGTGCCAGCTCACCATTACATCGGGGCACTGAAGCTTTCTTT.

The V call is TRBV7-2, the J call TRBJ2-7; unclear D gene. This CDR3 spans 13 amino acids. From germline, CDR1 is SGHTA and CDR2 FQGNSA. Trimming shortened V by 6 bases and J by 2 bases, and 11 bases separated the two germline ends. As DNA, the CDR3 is TGTGCCAGCAGGCCCCTTGGCCCCTACGAGCAGTACTTC. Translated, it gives CASRPLGPYEQYF.

The chain's CDR3 is CASRSFGGNTEAFF. CDR3 nucleotides: TGTGCCAGCAGAAGCTTTGGAGGGAACACTGAAGCTTTCTTT. The chain links TRBV6-5 to TRBJ1-1; D ambiguous. Trimming took 6 bases from V and 1 from J, leaving 12 bases between them. Germline V lookup: CDR1 MNHEY, CDR2 SVGAGI. The CDR3 runs 14 residues.

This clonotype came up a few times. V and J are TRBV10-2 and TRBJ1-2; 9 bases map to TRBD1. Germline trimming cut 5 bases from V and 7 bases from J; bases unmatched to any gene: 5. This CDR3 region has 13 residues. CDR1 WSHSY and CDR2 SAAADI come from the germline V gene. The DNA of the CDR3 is TGCGCCAGCAGTTATGGACAGGGGACTGGCTACACCTTC. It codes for CASSYGQGTGYTF.

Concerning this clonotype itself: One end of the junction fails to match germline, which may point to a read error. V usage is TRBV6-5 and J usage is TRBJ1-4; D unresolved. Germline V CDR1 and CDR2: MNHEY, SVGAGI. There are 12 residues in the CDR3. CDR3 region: CASRRLNEKLFF. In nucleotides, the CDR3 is TGTGCCAGCAGAAGATTGAATGAAAAACTGTTTTTC.

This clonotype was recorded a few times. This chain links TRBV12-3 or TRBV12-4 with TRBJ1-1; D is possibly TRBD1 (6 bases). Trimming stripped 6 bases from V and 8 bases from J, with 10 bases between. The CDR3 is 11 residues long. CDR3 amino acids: CASRYRAEAFF. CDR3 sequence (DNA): TGTGCCAGCAGATACAGGGCCGAAGCTTTCTTT.

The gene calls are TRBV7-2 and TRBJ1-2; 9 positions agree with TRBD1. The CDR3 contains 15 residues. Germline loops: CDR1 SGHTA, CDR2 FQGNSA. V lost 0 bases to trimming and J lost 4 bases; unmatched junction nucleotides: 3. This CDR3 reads CASSLAGQGPYGYTF. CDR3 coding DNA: TGTGCCAGCAGCTTAGCCGGACAGGGGCCCTATGGCTACACCTTC.

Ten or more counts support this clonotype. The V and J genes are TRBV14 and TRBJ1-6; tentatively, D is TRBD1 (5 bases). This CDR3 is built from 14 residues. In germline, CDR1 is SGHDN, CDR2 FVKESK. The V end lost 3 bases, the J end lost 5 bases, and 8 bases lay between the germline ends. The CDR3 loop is CASSHRQNNSPLHF. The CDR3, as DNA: TGTGCCAGCAGCCACCGACAGAATAATTCACCCCTCCACTTT.

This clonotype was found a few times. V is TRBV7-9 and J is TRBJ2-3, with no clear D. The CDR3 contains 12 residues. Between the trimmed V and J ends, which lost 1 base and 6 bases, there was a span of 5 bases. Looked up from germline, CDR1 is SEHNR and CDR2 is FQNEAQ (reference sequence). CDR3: CASSLEWDTQYF. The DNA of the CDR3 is TGTGCCAGCAGCTTAGAGTGGGATACGCAGTATTTT.

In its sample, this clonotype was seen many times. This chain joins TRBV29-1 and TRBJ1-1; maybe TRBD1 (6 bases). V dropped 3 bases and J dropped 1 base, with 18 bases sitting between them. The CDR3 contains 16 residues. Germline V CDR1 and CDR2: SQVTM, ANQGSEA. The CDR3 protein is CSVDGGGGRTNTEAFF. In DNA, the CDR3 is TGCAGCGTTGATGGAGGGGGAGGCCGAACGAACACTGAAGCTTTCTTT.